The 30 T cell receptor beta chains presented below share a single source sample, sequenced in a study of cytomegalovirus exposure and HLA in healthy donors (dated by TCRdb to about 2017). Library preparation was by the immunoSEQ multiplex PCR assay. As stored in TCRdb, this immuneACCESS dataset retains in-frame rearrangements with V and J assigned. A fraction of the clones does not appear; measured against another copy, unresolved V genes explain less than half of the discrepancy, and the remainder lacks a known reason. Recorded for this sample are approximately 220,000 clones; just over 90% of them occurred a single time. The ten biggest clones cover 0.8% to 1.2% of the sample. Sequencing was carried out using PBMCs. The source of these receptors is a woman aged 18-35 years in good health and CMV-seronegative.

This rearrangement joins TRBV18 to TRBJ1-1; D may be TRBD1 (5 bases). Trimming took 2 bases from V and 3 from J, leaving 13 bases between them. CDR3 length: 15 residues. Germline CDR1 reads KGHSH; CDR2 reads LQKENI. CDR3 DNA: TGTGCCAGCTCACCAGTGGGGCCGGCCGACACTGAAGCTTTCTTT. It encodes CASSPVGPADTEAFF.

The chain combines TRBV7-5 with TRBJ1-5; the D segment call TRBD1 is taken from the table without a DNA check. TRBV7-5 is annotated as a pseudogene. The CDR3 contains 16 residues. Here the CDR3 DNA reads TGTGTCAGAAGCCAGCGACAGGGAAAAATTCCGGAGCCCCAGCATTTT. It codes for CVRSQRQGKIPEPQHF.

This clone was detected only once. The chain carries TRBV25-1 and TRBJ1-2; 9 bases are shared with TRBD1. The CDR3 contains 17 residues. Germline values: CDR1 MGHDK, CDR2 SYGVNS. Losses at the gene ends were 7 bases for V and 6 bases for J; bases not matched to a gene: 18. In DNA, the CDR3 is TGTGCCAGCACTTTAAGCTCGGGACAGGGTTTCTCGGATGGCTACACCTTC. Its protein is CASTLSSGQGFSDGYTF.

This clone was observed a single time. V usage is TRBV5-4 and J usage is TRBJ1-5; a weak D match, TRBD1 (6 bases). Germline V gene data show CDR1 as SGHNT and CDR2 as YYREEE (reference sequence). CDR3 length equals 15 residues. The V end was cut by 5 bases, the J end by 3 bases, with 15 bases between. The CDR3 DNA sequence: TGTGCCAGCAGTGCCGGGACATCTAACAATCAGCCCCAGCATTTT. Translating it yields CASSAGTSNNQPQHF.

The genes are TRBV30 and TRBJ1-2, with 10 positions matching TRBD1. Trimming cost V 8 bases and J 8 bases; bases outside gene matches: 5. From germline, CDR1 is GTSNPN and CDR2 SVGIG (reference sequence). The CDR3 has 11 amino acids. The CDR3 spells CAGGTGEGYTF. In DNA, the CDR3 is TGTGCCGGAGGGACAGGGGAAGGCTACACCTTC.

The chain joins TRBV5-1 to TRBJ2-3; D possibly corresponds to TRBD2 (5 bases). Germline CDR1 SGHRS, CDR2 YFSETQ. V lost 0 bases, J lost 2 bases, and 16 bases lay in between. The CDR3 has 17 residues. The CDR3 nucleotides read TGCGCCAGCAGCTTGGACCGTCAAGGGAGTTCCACAGATACGCAGTATTTT. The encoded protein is CASSLDRQGSSTDTQYF.

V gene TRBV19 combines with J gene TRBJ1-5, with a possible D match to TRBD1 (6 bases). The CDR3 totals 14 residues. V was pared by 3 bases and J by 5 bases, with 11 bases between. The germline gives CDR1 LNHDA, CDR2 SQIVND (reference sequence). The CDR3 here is CASSMGAGDQPQHF. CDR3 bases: TGTGCCAGTAGTATGGGGGCGGGGGATCAGCCCCAGCATTTT.

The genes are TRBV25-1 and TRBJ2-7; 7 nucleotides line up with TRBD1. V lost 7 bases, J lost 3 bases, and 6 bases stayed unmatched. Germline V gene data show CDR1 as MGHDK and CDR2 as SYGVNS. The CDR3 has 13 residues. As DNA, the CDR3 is TGTGCCAGCAAACAGGGGCAAGGCTACGAGCAGTACTTC. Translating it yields CASKQGQGYEQYF.

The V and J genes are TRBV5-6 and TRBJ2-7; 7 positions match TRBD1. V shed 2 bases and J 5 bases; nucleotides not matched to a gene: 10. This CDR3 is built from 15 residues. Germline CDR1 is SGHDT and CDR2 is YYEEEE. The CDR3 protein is CASSFRATGHNEQYF. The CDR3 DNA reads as TGTGCCAGCAGCTTCCGGGCGACAGGGCACAACGAGCAGTACTTC.

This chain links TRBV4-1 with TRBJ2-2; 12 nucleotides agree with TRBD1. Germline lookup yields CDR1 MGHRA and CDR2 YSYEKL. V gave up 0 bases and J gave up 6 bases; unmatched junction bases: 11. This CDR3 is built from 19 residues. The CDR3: CASSQEVRDRGRPAGELFF. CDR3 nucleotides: TGCGCCAGCAGCCAAGAGGTCCGGGACAGGGGGCGCCCAGCCGGGGAGCTGTTTTTT.

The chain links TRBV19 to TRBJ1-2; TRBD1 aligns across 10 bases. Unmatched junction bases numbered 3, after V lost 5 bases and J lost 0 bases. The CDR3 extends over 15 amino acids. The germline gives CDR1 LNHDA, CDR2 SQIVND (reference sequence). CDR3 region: CASSYGQGANYGYTF. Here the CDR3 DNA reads TGTGCCAGTAGTTACGGACAGGGGGCTAACTATGGCTACACCTTC.

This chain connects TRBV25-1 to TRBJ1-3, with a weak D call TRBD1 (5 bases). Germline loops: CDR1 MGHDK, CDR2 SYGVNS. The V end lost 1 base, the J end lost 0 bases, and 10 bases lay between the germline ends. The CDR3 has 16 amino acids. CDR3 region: CASSEFIGASGNTIYF. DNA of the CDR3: TGTGCCAGCAGTGAATTTATAGGGGCCTCTGGAAACACCATATATTTT.

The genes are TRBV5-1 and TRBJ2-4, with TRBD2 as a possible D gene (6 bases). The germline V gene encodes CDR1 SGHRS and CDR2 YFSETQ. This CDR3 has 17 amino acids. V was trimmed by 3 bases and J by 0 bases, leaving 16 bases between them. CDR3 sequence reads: CASSWSGLMIAKNIQYF. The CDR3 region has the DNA TGCGCCAGCAGCTGGAGCGGGCTTATGATAGCCAAAAACATTCAGTACTTC.

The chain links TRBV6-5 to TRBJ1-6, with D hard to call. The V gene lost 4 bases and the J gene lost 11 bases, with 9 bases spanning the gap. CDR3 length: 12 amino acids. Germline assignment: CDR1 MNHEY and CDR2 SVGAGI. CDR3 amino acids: CASSSITTPLHF. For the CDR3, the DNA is TGTGCCAGCAGTTCAATTACAACACCCCTCCACTTT.

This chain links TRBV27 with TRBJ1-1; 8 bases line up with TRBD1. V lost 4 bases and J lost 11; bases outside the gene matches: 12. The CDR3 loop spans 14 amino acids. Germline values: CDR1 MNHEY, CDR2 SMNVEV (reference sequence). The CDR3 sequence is CASSSSPADRGAFF. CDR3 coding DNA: TGTGCCAGCAGTTCGTCCCCTGCTGACAGGGGTGCTTTCTTT.

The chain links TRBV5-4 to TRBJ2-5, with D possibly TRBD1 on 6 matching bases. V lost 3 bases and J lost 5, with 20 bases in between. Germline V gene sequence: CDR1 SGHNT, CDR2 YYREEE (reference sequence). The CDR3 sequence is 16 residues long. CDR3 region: CASSSFGAGVRETQYF. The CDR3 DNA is TGTGCCAGCAGCTCTTTCGGAGCAGGGGTTAGGGAGACCCAGTACTTC.

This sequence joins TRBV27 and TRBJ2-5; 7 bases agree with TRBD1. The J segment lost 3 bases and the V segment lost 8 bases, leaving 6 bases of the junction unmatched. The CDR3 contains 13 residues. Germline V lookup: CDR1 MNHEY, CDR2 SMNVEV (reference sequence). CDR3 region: CASAHGTEETQYF. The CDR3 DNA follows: TGTGCCAGCGCACATGGGACAGAAGAGACCCAGTACTTC.

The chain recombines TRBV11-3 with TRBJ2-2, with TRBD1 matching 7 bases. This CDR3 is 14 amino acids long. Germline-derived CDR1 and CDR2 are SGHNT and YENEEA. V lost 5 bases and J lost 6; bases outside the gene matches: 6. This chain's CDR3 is CASSQPQGPGELFF. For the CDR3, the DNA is TGTGCCAGCAGCCAACCACAGGGGCCCGGGGAGCTGTTTTTT.

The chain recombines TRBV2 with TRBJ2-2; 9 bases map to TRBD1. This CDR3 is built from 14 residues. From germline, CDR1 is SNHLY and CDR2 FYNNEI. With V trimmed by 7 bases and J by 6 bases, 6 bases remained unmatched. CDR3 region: CASMSDRGPGELFF. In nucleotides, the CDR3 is TGTGCCAGCATGTCGGACAGGGGCCCCGGGGAGCTGTTTTTT. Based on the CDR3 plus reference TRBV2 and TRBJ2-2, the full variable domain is EPEVTQTPSHQVTQMGQEVILRCVPISNHLYFYWYRQILGQKVEFLVSFYNNEISEKSEIFDDQFSVERPDGSNFTLKIRSTKLEDSAMYFCASMSDRGPGELFFGEGSRLTVL.

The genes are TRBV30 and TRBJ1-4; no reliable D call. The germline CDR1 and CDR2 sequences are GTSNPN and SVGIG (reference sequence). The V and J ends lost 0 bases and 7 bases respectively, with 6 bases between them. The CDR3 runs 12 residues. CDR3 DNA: TGTGCCTGGAGTGTACAGCCTGAAAAACTGTTTTTT. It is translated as CAWSVQPEKLFF.

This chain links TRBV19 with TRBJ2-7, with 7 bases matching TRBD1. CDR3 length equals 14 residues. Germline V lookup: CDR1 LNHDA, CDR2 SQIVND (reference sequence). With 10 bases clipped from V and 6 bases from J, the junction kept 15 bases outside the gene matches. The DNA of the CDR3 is TGTGCCACCTCCTTCCGACAGGGCTCTCTCGAGCAGTACTTC. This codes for CATSFRQGSLEQYF. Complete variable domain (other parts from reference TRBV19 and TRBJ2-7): DGGITQSPKYLFRKEGQNVTLSCEQNLNHDAMYWYRQDPGQGLRLIYYSQIVNDFQKGDIAEGYSVSREKKESFPLTVTSAQKNPTAFYLCATSFRQGSLEQYFGPGTRLTVT.

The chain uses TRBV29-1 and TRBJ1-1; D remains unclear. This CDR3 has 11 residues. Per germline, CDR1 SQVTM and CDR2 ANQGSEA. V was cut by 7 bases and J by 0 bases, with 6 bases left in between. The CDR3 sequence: CSDRVNTEAFF. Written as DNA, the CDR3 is TGCAGCGACCGGGTGAACACTGAAGCTTTCTTT.

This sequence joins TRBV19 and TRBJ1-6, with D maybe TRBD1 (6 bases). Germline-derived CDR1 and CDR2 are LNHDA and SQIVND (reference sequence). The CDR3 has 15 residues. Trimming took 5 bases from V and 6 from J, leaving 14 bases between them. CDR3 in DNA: TGTGCCAGTAGTCAAGGGACAAGGGCTAATTCACCCCTCCACTTT. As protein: CASSQGTRANSPLHF. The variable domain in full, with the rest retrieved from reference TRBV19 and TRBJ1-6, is DGGITQSPKYLFRKEGQNVTLSCEQNLNHDAMYWYRQDPGQGLRLIYYSQIVNDFQKGDIAEGYSVSREKKESFPLTVTSAQKNPTAFYLCASSQGTRANSPLHFGNGTRLTVT.

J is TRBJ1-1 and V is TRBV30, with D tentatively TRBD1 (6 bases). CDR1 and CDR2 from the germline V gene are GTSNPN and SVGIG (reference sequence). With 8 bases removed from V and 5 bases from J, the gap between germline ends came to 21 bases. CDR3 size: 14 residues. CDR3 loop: CAGQYPPKGTEAFF. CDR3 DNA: TGTGCCGGACAGTACCCCCCGAAAGGGACTGAAGCTTTCTTT.

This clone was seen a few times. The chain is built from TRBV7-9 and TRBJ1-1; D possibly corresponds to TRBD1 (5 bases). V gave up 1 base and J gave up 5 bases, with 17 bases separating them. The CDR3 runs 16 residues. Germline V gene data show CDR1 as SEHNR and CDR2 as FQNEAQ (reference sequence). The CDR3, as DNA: TGTGCCAGCAGCTTAGGTCCAGGGACTGTGGGTACTGAAGCTTTCTTT. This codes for CASSLGPGTVGTEAFF.

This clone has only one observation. The CDR3 region has the DNA TGTGCCAGCAGTGAACAGGGTTTCACCGGGGAGCTGTTTTTT. It encodes CASSEQGFTGELFF. V and J are TRBV6-1 and TRBJ2-2, with D perhaps matching TRBD1 (5 bases). V lost 2 bases and J lost 4, with 8 bases in between. The germline gives CDR1 MNHNS, CDR2 SASEGT. This CDR3 has 14 residues.

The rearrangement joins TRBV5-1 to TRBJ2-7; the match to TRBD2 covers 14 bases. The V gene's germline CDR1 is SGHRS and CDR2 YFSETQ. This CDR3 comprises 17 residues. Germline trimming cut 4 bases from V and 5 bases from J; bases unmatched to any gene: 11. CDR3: CASSNRLAGGPSDEQYF. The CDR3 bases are TGCGCCAGCAGCAACCGACTAGCGGGAGGGCCGAGCGACGAGCAGTACTTC.

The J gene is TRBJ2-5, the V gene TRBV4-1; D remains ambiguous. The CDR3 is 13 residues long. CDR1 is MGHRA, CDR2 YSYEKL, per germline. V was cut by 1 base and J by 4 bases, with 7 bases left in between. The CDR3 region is CASSQVPGETQYF. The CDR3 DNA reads TGCGCCAGCAGCCAAGTGCCGGGAGAGACCCAGTACTTC.

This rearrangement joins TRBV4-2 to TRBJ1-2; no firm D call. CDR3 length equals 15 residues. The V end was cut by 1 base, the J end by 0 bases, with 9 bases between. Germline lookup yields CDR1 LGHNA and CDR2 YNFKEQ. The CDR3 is CASSQVEAANYGYTF. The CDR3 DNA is TGTGCCAGCAGCCAAGTTGAAGCCGCTAACTATGGCTACACCTTC.

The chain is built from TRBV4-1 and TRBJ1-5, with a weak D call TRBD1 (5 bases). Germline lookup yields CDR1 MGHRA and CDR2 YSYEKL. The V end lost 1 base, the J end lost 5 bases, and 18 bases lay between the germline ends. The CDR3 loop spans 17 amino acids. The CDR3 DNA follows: TGCGCCAGCAGCCAAGGGCCCGGGGGAAGACTCGATCAGCCCCAGCATTTT. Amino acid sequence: CASSQGPGGRLDQPQHF.